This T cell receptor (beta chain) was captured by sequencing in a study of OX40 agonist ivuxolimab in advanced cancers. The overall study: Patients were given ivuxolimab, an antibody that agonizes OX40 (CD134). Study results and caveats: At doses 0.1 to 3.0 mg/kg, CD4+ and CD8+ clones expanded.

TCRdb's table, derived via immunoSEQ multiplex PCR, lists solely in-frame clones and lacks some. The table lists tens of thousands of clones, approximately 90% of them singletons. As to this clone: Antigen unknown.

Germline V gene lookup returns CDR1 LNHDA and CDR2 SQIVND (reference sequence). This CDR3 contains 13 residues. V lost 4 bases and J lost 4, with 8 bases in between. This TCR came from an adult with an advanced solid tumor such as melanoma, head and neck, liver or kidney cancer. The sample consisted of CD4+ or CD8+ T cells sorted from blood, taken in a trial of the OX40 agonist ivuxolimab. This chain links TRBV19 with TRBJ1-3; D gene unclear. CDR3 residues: CASSNGIGNTIYF. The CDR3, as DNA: TGTGCCAGTAGTAACGGGATCGGAAACACCATATATTTT.